The present T cell receptor beta chain was sequenced within a study of identical twins. This clonotype was detected only a few times. TCRdb independently ran MiXCR on the 5' RACE reads; one entry per CDR3 protein. Of hundreds of thousands of distinct CDR3 sequences in the sample, around 20% were seen once. This sample also appeared in a second study, on T cells expressing NK-cell markers. That study reports: Six or seven donors carried dominant NKG2C+ clonotypes that made up roughly 1.0-7.5% of their CD8+ T cells.

Sequencing input: PBMCs. The receptor was isolated from a woman aged 18-29 years in good health.

CDR3 DNA: TGTGCCAGCAGCCCCGCGGGAGCACGCGGCGAGCCCCAGCATTTT. It yields the protein CASSPAGARGEPQHF. The chain has TRBV27 and TRBJ1-5; no clear D. The germline V and J ends were trimmed by 6 bases and 8 bases, with 20 bases remaining between them. The germline V gene has CDR1 MNHEY and CDR2 SMNVEV (reference sequence). The CDR3 has 15 amino acids.